Shown below are 22 T cell receptor beta chains from a single sample sequenced in a study of blood T cell repertoires in COVID-19. This table comes from immunoSEQ multiplex PCR, and its TCRdb copy is limited to in-frame clones, with some not included. The table includes a few hundred thousand clones, roughly 90% detected once. Sequencing was carried out using PBMCs or T cells enriched from blood (not recorded which). All receptors derive from a man aged 25-45 years who had been exposed to COVID-19.

This sequence joins TRBV6-1 and TRBJ2-5; 8 bases map to TRBD2. CDR1 and CDR2 from the germline V gene are MNHNS and SASEGT. Unmatched junction bases numbered 8, after V lost 0 bases and J lost 5 bases. The CDR3 spans 16 residues. The CDR3: CASSEAVAGGAETQYF. CDR3 sequence (DNA): TGTGCCAGCAGTGAAGCTGTGGCGGGGGGCGCTGAGACCCAGTACTTC.

The chain recombines TRBV5-5 with TRBJ2-7, with TRBD1 matching 7 bases. The CDR3 runs to 16 residues. Per germline, CDR1 SGHKS and CDR2 YYEKEE (reference sequence). The trim removed 4 bases at V and 0 bases at J, leaving 10 bases unmatched. The CDR3 DNA reads TGTGCCAGCAGCGTCGACAGGGCGTCGAGCTCCTACGAGCAGTACTTC. Protein product: CASSVDRASSSYEQYF.

DNA of the CDR3: TGTGCCACCCGCGGAAGCGGGGGGCATGAGCAGTTCTTC. It codes for CATRGSGGHEQFF. The rearrangement uses TRBV12-3 or TRBV12-4 and TRBJ2-1; TRBD2 matches 9 bases. CDR3 length: 13 amino acids. Trimming took 10 bases from V and 8 from J; bases not matched to a gene: 9.

The CDR3 loop is CASSYGAGYGYTF. In DNA form, the CDR3 reads TGTGCCAGCAGTTACGGGGCTGGCTATGGCTACACCTTC. The gene calls are TRBV6-5 and TRBJ1-2; D may be TRBD1 (5 bases). From germline, CDR1 is MNHEY and CDR2 SVGAGI. Between the trimmed V and J ends, which lost 2 bases and 4 bases, there was a span of 8 bases. This CDR3 contains 13 residues.

The chain is built from TRBV19 and TRBJ1-5, with a possible D match to TRBD1 (6 bases). CDR3 length equals 14 residues. CDR1 is LNHDA and CDR2 is SQIVND in the germline V gene (reference sequence). Trimming cost V 4 bases and J 4 bases, with 11 bases left between them. The CDR3 is CASSTDSWNQPQHF. The CDR3 DNA reads TGTGCCAGTAGTACGGACAGTTGGAATCAGCCCCAGCATTTT.

The rearrangement uses TRBV7-9 and TRBJ1-4; D perhaps matches TRBD1 (6 bases). Germline V gives CDR1 SEHNR, CDR2 FQNEAQ (reference sequence). The germline V and J ends were trimmed by 4 bases and 4 bases, with 19 bases remaining between them. The CDR3 has 17 amino acids. CDR3 sequence (DNA): TGTGCCAGCAGCTCACTGGACAGCCGGGGACGTAATGAAAAACTGTTTTTT. This gives the protein CASSSLDSRGRNEKLFF.

The rearrangement links TRBV13 to TRBJ2-1; 8 bases are a match to TRBD2. After removal of 4 bases from V and 4 bases from J, the junction contained 9 bases not matched to a gene. CDR3 length: 16 residues. Germline V gives CDR1 PRHDT, CDR2 FYEKMQ (reference sequence). In nucleotides, the CDR3 is TGTGCCAGCAGCTCCTCCGGGGGGGCCATTTACAATGAGCAGTTCTTC. Translating it yields CASSSSGGAIYNEQFF.

The chain recombines TRBV19 with TRBJ2-2; the match to TRBD1 covers 10 bases. The length of the CDR3 is 17 residues. The V segment lost 5 bases and the J segment 5 bases; nucleotides outside the gene matches: 11. Germline values: CDR1 LNHDA, CDR2 SQIVND (reference sequence). Here the CDR3 reads CASSDAGQGVNTGELFF. CDR3 bases: TGTGCCAGTAGTGACGCCGGACAGGGGGTCAATACCGGGGAGCTGTTTTTT.

The chain combines TRBV29-1 with TRBJ1-4, with TRBD1 as a possible D gene (6 bases). V lost 4 bases and J lost 6, with 12 bases in between. From germline, CDR1 is SQVTM and CDR2 ANQGSEA. The CDR3 is 13 residues long. Written as DNA, the CDR3 is TGCAGCGTTGTCATAGGGGGGGATGAAAAACTGTTTTTT. This sequence encodes CSVVIGGDEKLFF.

The chain links TRBV6-2 or TRBV6-3 to TRBJ2-1; D is undetermined. Germline V gene data show CDR1 as MNHEY and CDR2 as SVGEGT. CDR3 length: 15 residues. The ends were cut back, 5 bases at V and 6 bases at J, with 17 bases in the middle. CDR3 sequence: CASSRRLVEANEQFF. In nucleotides, the CDR3 is TGTGCCAGCAGTAGGCGCCTAGTAGAGGCCAATGAGCAGTTCTTC.

The chain employs TRBV29-1 and TRBJ1-1; 8 bases fit TRBD1. This CDR3 has 13 amino acids. V shed 5 bases and J 0 bases; nucleotides not matched to a gene: 2. Looked up from germline, CDR1 is SQVTM and CDR2 is ANQGSEA. DNA for the CDR3: TGCAGCGTTCGGACAGGGATGAACACTGAAGCTTTCTTT. Protein sequence: CSVRTGMNTEAFF.

V gene TRBV6-1 combines with J gene TRBJ2-1; D gene unclear. CDR1 is MNHNS and CDR2 is SASEGT in the germline V gene. Trimming left V 2 bases short and J 2 bases short, with 10 bases between. This CDR3 region has 15 residues. The CDR3 loop reads CASSESTEPYNEQFF. Here the CDR3 DNA reads TGTGCCAGCAGTGAATCCACGGAGCCCTACAATGAGCAGTTCTTC.

The chain uses TRBV3-1 (or the pseudogene TRBV3-2) and TRBJ1-2; 8 nucleotides line up with TRBD1. The trim removed 0 bases at V and 7 bases at J, leaving 7 bases unmatched. Per the germline V gene, CDR1 is LGHDT and CDR2 is YNNKEL (reference sequence). This CDR3 spans 15 amino acids. The CDR3: CASSQDTGGLFGYTF. The CDR3 region has the DNA TGTGCCAGCAGCCAAGATACAGGGGGACTATTTGGCTACACCTTC.

The DNA for the CDR3 is TGCGCCAGCAGCTTGGGCCAGCAGTTGAACTATGGCTACACCTTC. Residues: CASSLGQQLNYGYTF. The chain links TRBV4-1 to TRBJ1-2, with unresolved D. The CDR3 loop spans 15 amino acids. The V and J ends lost 5 bases and 2 bases respectively, with 15 bases between them. Germline loops: CDR1 MGHRA, CDR2 YSYEKL.

The chain employs TRBV4-1 and TRBJ1-6; TRBD1 aligns across 8 bases. The trim removed 1 base at V and 9 bases at J, leaving 5 bases unmatched. The CDR3 runs to 15 residues. Germline V gene lookup returns CDR1 MGHRA and CDR2 YSYEKL. CDR3 sequence: CASSQGQGASSPLHF. For the CDR3, the DNA is TGCGCCAGCAGCCAAGGTCAGGGGGCTTCTTCACCCCTCCACTTT.

The count of this clone is one. The chain uses TRBV18 and TRBJ1-5, with 8 bases lining up with TRBD1. Germline CDR1 reads KGHSH; CDR2 reads LQKENI. V was pared by 1 base and J by 2 bases, with 1 base of the junction left unmatched. The CDR3 runs 15 residues. The CDR3 protein is CASSPLGQGNQPQHF. As DNA, the CDR3 is TGTGCCAGCTCACCACTGGGACAGGGCAATCAGCCCCAGCATTTT.

V gene TRBV7-8 combines with J gene TRBJ2-2; 8 bases agree with TRBD2. The germline V gene has CDR1 SGHVS and CDR2 FQNEAQ. The CDR3 has 15 residues. J lost 4 bases, V lost 3 bases, and 4 bases had no gene match. CDR3 bases: TGTGCCAGCAGCTTCGGGGGGGGAGGCACCGGGGAGCTGTTTTTT. Protein product: CASSFGGGGTGELFF. Full variable domain (missing parts from reference TRBV7-8 and TRBJ2-2): GAGVSQSPRYKVAKRGQDVALRCDPISGHVSLFWYQQALGQGPEFLTYFQNEAQLDKSGLPSDRFFAERPEGSVSTLKIQRTQQEDSAVYLCASSFGGGGTGELFFGEGSRLTVL.

This chain links TRBV10-3 with TRBJ2-1; possible D gene TRBD2, 6 bases. The CDR3 has 16 residues. Germline V gives CDR1 ENHRY, CDR2 SYGVKD. Trimming removed 2 bases at V and 0 bases at J, with 11 bases between. The CDR3: CAISERDSYSYNEQFF. The CDR3 DNA follows: TGTGCCATCAGTGAGCGGGACTCTTACTCCTACAATGAGCAGTTCTTC.

The V call is TRBV10-3, the J call TRBJ1-1, with D possibly TRBD1 on 5 matching bases. Germline CDR1 reads ENHRY; CDR2 reads SYGVKD. This CDR3 is 14 amino acids long. V lost 2 bases and J lost 3, with 10 bases in between. The CDR3 DNA reads as TGTGCCATCAGTGAGGGGCAGGGCTACACTGAAGCTTTCTTT. Its protein product is CAISEGQGYTEAFF.

V is TRBV19 and J is TRBJ1-2, with D possibly being TRBD1 (5 bases). Germline-derived CDR1 and CDR2 are LNHDA and SQIVND (reference sequence). The CDR3 consists of 14 residues. V was trimmed by 4 bases and J by 2 bases, leaving 11 bases between them. CDR3 sequence: CASSKRGENYGYTF. CDR3 bases: TGTGCCAGTAGTAAGCGGGGCGAGAACTATGGCTACACCTTC.

The V gene is TRBV11-2, the J gene TRBJ2-7; tentatively, D is TRBD1 (5 bases). This CDR3 region has 14 residues. Trimming cost V 3 bases and J 2 bases, with 11 bases left between them. Per germline, CDR1 SGHAT and CDR2 FQNNGV. The CDR3 DNA sequence: TGTGCCAGCAGCTTCAGTGGCAGGGCCTACGAGCAGTACTTC. It specifies CASSFSGRAYEQYF. The full variable domain, in which reference TRBV11-2 and TRBJ2-7 provide the parts outside the CDR3, is EAGVAQSPRYKIIEKRQSVAFWCNPISGHATLYWYQQILGQGPKLLIQFQNNGVVDDSQLPKDRFSAERLKGVDSTLKIQPAKLEDSAVYLCASSFSGRAYEQYFGPGTRLTVT.

The chain employs TRBV7-2 and TRBJ1-1; D ambiguous. In germline, CDR1 is SGHTA, CDR2 FQGNSA. The CDR3 totals 15 residues. V lost 1 base to trimming and J lost 5 bases, with 14 bases between them. The CDR3, as DNA: TGTGCCAGCAGCTTAGATCTTTCGGGGTGGACTGAAGCTTTCTTT. Residues: CASSLDLSGWTEAFF.